A selection of T cell receptor beta chains follows, all from one sample in a study of blood T cell repertoires in COVID-19. Repertoires were generated with immunoSEQ multiplex PCR, while TCRdb's copy carries only in-frame clones and drops some. The repertoire includes about 260,000 clones, 86% of them detected once, and more than 2% sits in the top ten. Material for sequencing was PBMCs or T cells enriched from blood (not recorded which). Receptor source: a woman aged 45-60 years who had recovered from COVID-19. Both conserved end residues are part of each CDR3. A D gene is named only where the DNA matches it firmly. Some rows mark clone size as missing; the rest say once, few, many or name a class of expanded clone.

J: TRBJ2-4; size: -; V: TRBV5-1; D: TRBD1; CDR3: CASSIGTGSYLDIQYF; DNA: TGCGCCAGCAGCATAGGGACAGGGAGTTATTTAGACATTCAGTACTTC
J: TRBJ2-1; size: -; V: TRBV4-1; D: -; CDR3: CASSPTGGTGKDNEQFF; DNA: TGCGCCAGCAGCCCTACGGGGGGGACAGGGAAAGACAATGAGCAGTTCTTC
J: TRBJ1-2; size: few; V: TRBV11-2; D: TRBD1; CDR3: CASSDPIGTGGSYNYGYTF; DNA: TGTGCCAGCAGTGACCCTATCGGGACAGGGGGCTCGTATAACTATGGCTACACCTTC
J: TRBJ2-3; size: -; V: TRBV27; D: TRBD2; CDR3: CASLGPSGTPSADTQYF; DNA: TGTGCCAGTCTAGGGCCTAGCGGGACTCCCTCGGCAGATACGCAGTATTTT
J: TRBJ2-5; size: once; V: TRBV7-9; D: -; CDR3: CASSPGWGETQYF; DNA: TGTGCCAGCAGCCCAGGGTGGGGAGAGACCCAGTACTTC
J: TRBJ2-7; size: -; V: TRBV28; D: -; CDR3: CASRTLPGQGYEQYF; DNA: TGTGCCAGCAGAACCCTCCCCGGGCAGGGGTACGAGCAGTACTTC
J: TRBJ1-3; size: few; V: TRBV7-2; D: TRBD1; CDR3: CASSSPQGAVSGNTIYF; DNA: TGTGCCAGCAGCTCGCCACAGGGGGCGGTTTCTGGAAACACCATATATTTT
J: TRBJ2-2; size: once; V: TRBV5-5; D: TRBD2; CDR3: CASSPLAGGFAGELFF; DNA: TGTGCCAGCAGCCCCCTTGCGGGAGGATTTGCCGGGGAGCTGTTTTTT
J: TRBJ1-1; size: few; V: TRBV7-2; D: -; CDR3: CASSLAIPGRTEAFF; DNA: TGTGCCAGCAGCTTAGCGATTCCGGGGAGGACTGAAGCTTTCTTT
J: TRBJ1-5; size: -; V: TRBV6-5; D: -; CDR3: CASSRDIYRLQPQHF; DNA: TGTGCCAGCAGCCGGGACATTTATCGGTTGCAGCCCCAGCATTTT
J: TRBJ2-1; size: -; V: TRBV7-3; D: TRBD1; CDR3: CASSSMTGGGNEQFF; DNA: TGTGCCAGCAGCTCGATGACAGGGGGTGGCAATGAGCAGTTCTTC
J: TRBJ2-5; size: -; V: TRBV13; D: TRBD1; CDR3: CASSLGTGGFETQYF; DNA: TGTGCCAGCAGCTTAGGGACAGGGGGCTTTGAGACCCAGTACTTC
J: TRBJ2-6; size: few; V: TRBV11-2; D: -; CDR3: CASSLDRVPGANVLTF; DNA: TGTGCCAGCAGCTTAGATCGGGTACCGGGGGCCAACGTCCTGACTTTC
J: TRBJ2-3; size: few; V: TRBV11-2; D: TRBD1; CDR3: CASSRGQGTQYF; DNA: TGTGCCAGCAGCCGAGGACAGGGAACGCAGTATTTT
J: TRBJ1-2; size: -; V: TRBV19; D: TRBD1; CDR3: CASSWAGGDIYGYTF; DNA: TGTGCCAGTAGTTGGGCAGGGGGCGATATCTATGGCTACACCTTC
J: TRBJ2-3; size: -; V: TRBV9; D: TRBD2; CDR3: CASSVGKRGGTDTQYF; DNA: TGTGCCAGCAGCGTAGGGAAGCGGGGGGGCACAGATACGCAGTATTTT
J: TRBJ1-1; size: -; V: TRBV5-4; D: -; CDR3: CASSVDRVFNTEAFF; DNA: TGTGCCAGCAGCGTCGACCGGGTTTTCAACACTGAAGCTTTCTTT
J: TRBJ2-1; size: -; V: TRBV4-2; D: -; CDR3: CASSQVVNRERQGNEQFF; DNA: TGTGCCAGCAGCCAGGTGGTCAACAGGGAAAGGCAAGGGAATGAGCAGTTCTTC